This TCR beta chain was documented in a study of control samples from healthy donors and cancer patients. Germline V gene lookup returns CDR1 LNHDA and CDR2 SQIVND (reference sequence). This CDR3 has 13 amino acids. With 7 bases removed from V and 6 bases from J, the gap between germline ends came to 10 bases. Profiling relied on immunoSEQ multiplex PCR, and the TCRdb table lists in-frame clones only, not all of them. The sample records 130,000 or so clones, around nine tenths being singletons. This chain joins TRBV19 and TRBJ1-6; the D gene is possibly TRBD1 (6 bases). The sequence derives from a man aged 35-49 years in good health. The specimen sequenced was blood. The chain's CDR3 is CASNRASNSPLHF. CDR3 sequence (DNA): TGTGCCAGTAACAGGGCATCTAATTCACCCCTCCACTTT.